What follows describes a single T cell receptor beta chain. Its antigen is still unknown. The data were taken from a study of pediatric ulcerative colitis. Findings and limits, study-wide: Acute severe colitis showed lower rectal diversity from clonal expansions.

The survey-level immunoSEQ assay was used. Up to 500,000 reads were sequenced per sample. Clones were sequenced by immunoSEQ multiplex PCR, and TCRdb holds only the in-frame ones, with some missing. The data hold 55,000 to 65,000 clones, with 77% observed a single time. With 4 bases removed from V and 3 bases from J, the gap between germline ends came to 10 bases. This CDR3 region has 13 residues. CDR1 and CDR2 from the germline V gene are MNHNS and SASEGT. This receptor was identified in a boy under 18 with moderate ulcerative colitis. The gene calls are TRBV6-1 and TRBJ2-7, with a possible D match to TRBD2 (6 bases). The sample taken for sequencing was blood. CDR3 DNA: TGTGCCAGCAGTGCGACGGGAGTCTACGAGCAGTACTTC. Translation: CASSATGVYEQYF.